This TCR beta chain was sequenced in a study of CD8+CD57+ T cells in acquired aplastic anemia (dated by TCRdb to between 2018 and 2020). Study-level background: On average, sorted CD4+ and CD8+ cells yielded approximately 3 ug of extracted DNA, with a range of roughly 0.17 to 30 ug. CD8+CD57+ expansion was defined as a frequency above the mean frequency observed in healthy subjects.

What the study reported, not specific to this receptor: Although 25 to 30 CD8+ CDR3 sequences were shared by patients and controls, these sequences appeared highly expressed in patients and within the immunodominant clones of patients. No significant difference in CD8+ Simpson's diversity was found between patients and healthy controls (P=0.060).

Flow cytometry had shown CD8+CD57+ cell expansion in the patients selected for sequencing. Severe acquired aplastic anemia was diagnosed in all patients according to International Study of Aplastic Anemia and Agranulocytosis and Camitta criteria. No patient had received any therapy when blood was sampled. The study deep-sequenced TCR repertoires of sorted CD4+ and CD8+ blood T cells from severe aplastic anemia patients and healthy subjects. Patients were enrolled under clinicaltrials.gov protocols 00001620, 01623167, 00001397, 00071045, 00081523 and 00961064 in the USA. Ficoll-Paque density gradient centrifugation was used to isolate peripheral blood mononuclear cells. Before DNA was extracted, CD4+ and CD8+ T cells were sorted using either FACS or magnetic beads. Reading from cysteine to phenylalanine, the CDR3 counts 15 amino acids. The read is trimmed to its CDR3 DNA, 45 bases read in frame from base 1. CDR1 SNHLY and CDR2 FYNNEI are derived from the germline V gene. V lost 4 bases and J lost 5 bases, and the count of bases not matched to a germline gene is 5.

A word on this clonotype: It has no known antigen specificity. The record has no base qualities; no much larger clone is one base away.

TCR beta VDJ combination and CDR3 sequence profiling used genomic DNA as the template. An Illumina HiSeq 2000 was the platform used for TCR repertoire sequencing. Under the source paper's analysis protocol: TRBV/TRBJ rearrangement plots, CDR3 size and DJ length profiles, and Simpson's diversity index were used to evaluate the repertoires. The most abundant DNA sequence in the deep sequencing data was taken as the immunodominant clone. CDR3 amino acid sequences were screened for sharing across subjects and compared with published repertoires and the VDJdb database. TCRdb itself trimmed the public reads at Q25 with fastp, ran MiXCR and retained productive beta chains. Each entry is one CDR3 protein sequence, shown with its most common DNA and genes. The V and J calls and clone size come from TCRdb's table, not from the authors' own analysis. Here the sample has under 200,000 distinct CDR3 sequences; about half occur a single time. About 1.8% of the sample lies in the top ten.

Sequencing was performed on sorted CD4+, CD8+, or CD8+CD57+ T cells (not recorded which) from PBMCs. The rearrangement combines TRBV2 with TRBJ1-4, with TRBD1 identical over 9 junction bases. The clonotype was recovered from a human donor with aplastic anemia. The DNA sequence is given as TGTGCCAGCAGTGTGAGGGACAGGGAGAATGAAAAACTGTTTTTT. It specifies CASSVRDRENEKLFF.